A selection of T cell receptor beta chains follows, all from one sample in a study of T and B cells in COVID-19 patients. MiXCR, run by TCRdb on the multiplex PCR reads, gives a single entry per CDR3 protein. Of 18,000 or so distinct CDR3 sequences listed, 35% to 45% are singletons. The specimen sequenced was blood. The receptors were sampled from a human donor with active COVID-19. Both conserved end residues are part of each CDR3. D genes are given only for firm matches. Clone size is given for some rows only: seen once, a few or many times, or a class if the clone is expanded.

CASSSLLGETQYF,TGTGCCAGTAGTTCGCTACTAGGGGAGACCCAGTACTTC,TRBJ2-5,TRBV19,medium-sized,NA
CASSRSQGNSNQPQHF,TGTGCCAGCAGCAGAAGCCAGGGTAATAGCAATCAGCCCCAGCATTTT,TRBJ1-5,TRBV6-5,NA,NA
CASSRLGQGAEEKLFF,TGTGCCAGCAGCCGCTTGGGACAGGGGGCGGAAGAAAAACTGTTTTTT,TRBJ1-4,TRBV11-1,many,TRBD1
CASSAYNEQFF,TGTGCCAGCAGCGCATACAATGAGCAGTTCTTC,TRBJ2-1,TRBV5-4,few,NA
CASSYSGTGGATNEKLFF,TGTGCCAGCAGTTACAGTGGGACAGGGGGCGCAACTAATGAAAAACTGTTTTTT,TRBJ1-4,TRBV6-5,few,TRBD1
CSARDAGVDEQYF,TGCAGTGCTAGAGATGCGGGTGTTGACGAGCAGTACTTC,TRBJ2-7,TRBV20-1,NA,NA
CASSPQLWTVESYEQYF,TGTGCCAGCAGTCCTCAGTTGTGGACAGTAGAATCCTACGAGCAGTACTTC,TRBJ2-7,TRBV6-1,NA,NA
CASSLRLAYEQYF,TGTGCCAGCAGCTTACGCTTGGCCTACGAGCAGTACTTC,TRBJ2-7,TRBV7-9,NA,NA
CASSLLRREKLFF,TGTGCCAGCAGCCTCCTAAGAAGGGAAAAACTGTTTTTT,TRBJ1-4,TRBV5-6,NA,NA
CASSSGTDGGEQFF,TGTGCCAGCAGTTCCGGGACCGACGGCGGTGAGCAGTTCTTC,TRBJ2-1,TRBV6-5,few,NA
CAGSYGGASGEQYF,TGTGCCGGCTCCTACGGCGGGGCGTCCGGGGAGCAGTACTTC,TRBJ2-7,TRBV19,NA,NA
CAISAVEPPDDEQFF,TGTGCCATCAGTGCAGTCGAGCCGCCCGACGATGAGCAGTTCTTC,TRBJ2-1,TRBV10-3,NA,NA
CSVLSLMEGYTF,TGCAGCGTTCTTTCCCTCATGGAGGGCTACACCTTC,TRBJ1-2,TRBV29-1,medium-sized,NA
CSVYLGGELFF,TGCAGCGTTTACTTAGGCGGGGAGCTGTTTTTT,TRBJ2-2,TRBV29-1,medium-sized,NA
CASSPLTRLSTDTQYF,TGTGCCAGCAGTCCATTAACGCGACTATCCACAGATACGCAGTATTTT,TRBJ2-3,TRBV6-1,NA,NA
CASSETGGEVTQYF,TGTGCCAGTAGTGAGACAGGGGGCGAGGTGACCCAGTACTTC,TRBJ2-5,TRBV19,medium-sized,TRBD1
CSAVGGGERYEQYF,TGCAGTGCCGTGGGAGGGGGGGAGCGCTACGAGCAGTACTTC,TRBJ2-7,TRBV20-1,NA,NA
CASSLGYRGNEKLFF,TGTGCCAGCAGCTTAGGGTACAGGGGAAATGAAAAACTGTTTTTT,TRBJ1-4,TRBV5-6,few,TRBD1
CASSLRRRGWQETQYF,TGTGCCAGCAGCTTGAGGCGCAGGGGATGGCAAGAGACCCAGTACTTC,TRBJ2-5,TRBV5-5,NA,NA
CASSLASGVDTQYF,TGTGCCAGCAGCTTAGCTTCAGGGGTGGATACGCAGTATTTT,TRBJ2-3,TRBV7-6,NA,NA
CASSLAGDNQPQHF,TGTGCCAGCAGTTTAGCAGGGGACAATCAGCCCCAGCATTTT,TRBJ1-5,TRBV27,few,NA
CASQVGMLAGSSYNEQFF,TGCGCCAGCCAAGTGGGGATGCTAGCGGGGAGCTCCTACAATGAGCAGTTCTTC,TRBJ2-1,TRBV5-1,NA,TRBD2
CSAFSTSGSTDTQYF,TGCAGTGCCTTCTCGACTAGCGGCAGCACAGATACGCAGTATTTT,TRBJ2-3,TRBV20-1,NA,TRBD2
CSGNPGQGDSPLHF,TGCAGCGGAAACCCGGGACAGGGGGATTCACCCCTCCACTTT,TRBJ1-6,TRBV29-1,medium-sized,TRBD1
CSADRTQGETQYF,TGCAGTGCTGATAGGACCCAGGGGGAGACCCAGTACTTC,TRBJ2-5,TRBV20-1,few,NA
CSVGTGVEAFF,TGCAGCGTTGGCACAGGGGTTGAAGCTTTCTTT,TRBJ1-1,TRBV29-1,medium-sized,TRBD1
CASRGAFGELFF,TGTGCGAGCAGGGGGGCCTTCGGGGAGCTGTTTTTT,TRBJ2-2,TRBV6-2/TRBV6-3,NA,NA
CASSFVGGAEETQYF,TGTGCCAGCAGCTTTGTTGGAGGGGCAGAAGAGACCCAGTACTTC,TRBJ2-5,TRBV11-2,NA,NA
CATSRDSPQETQYF,TGTGCCACCAGCAGGGACTCCCCGCAAGAGACCCAGTACTTC,TRBJ2-5,TRBV15,few,NA
CSAKYPGIQYEQYF,TGCAGTGCTAAGTACCCAGGGATTCAATACGAGCAGTACTTC,TRBJ2-7,TRBV20-1,NA,NA
CASSGTEKNIQYF,TGTGCCAGTAGTGGGACAGAGAAAAACATTCAGTACTTC,TRBJ2-4,TRBV19,few,TRBD1
CASTPEHTRTEAFF,TGTGCCAGCACCCCTGAGCATACGAGAACTGAAGCTTTCTTT,TRBJ1-1,TRBV5-6,once,NA
CASSPGPGYTGELFF,TGTGCCAGCTCACCGGGCCCAGGGTACACCGGGGAGCTGTTTTTT,TRBJ2-2,TRBV18,NA,NA
CASSLSIPLLAGIYNEQFF,TGTGCCAGCAGTTTGTCCATTCCCCTTCTAGCGGGGATCTACAATGAGCAGTTCTTC,TRBJ2-1,TRBV6-5,few,TRBD2
CATSELAGAAYQETQYF,TGTGCCACCAGCGAACTAGCGGGGGCTGCGTACCAAGAGACCCAGTACTTC,TRBJ2-5,TRBV15,medium-sized,TRBD2
CASKGDSPPYEQFF,TGTGCCAGTAAGGGGGACAGCCCCCCCTATGAGCAGTTCTTC,TRBJ2-1,TRBV19,many,TRBD1
CSASRSETGELFF,TGCAGTGCTAGCAGGTCTGAGACCGGGGAGCTGTTTTTT,TRBJ2-2,TRBV20-1,NA,NA
CASLRDTSTDTQYF,TGCGCCAGCCTTAGGGACACCAGCACAGATACGCAGTATTTT,TRBJ2-3,TRBV5-1,NA,NA
CSARGTESDQELFF,TGCAGTGCTAGAGGGACAGAGTCGGATCAGGAGCTGTTTTTT,TRBJ2-2,TRBV20-1,NA,NA
CSVWAVGELFF,TGCAGCGTTTGGGCGGTGGGTGAGCTGTTTTTT,TRBJ2-2,TRBV29-1,medium-sized,NA
CASSWLGPSREQFF,TGTGCCAGCAGTTGGCTCGGCCCGTCTCGCGAGCAGTTCTTC,TRBJ2-1,TRBV27,many,NA
CASSFMPWRGITDTQYF,TGTGCCAGCAGTTTTATGCCCTGGCGGGGGATCACAGATACGCAGTATTTT,TRBJ2-3,TRBV12-3/TRBV12-4,NA,TRBD2
CSATTGWEIDEQFF,TGCAGTGCAACGACAGGGTGGGAGATTGATGAGCAGTTCTTC,TRBJ2-1,TRBV20-1,NA,TRBD1
CSVEPQGQAQYF,TGCAGCGTTGAACCCCAGGGCCAGGCGCAGTACTTC,TRBJ2-7,TRBV29-1,medium-sized,NA
CSASKEADTQYF,TGCAGTGCTAGTAAGGAGGCAGATACGCAGTATTTT,TRBJ2-3,TRBV20-1,NA,NA
CASSGDPKGNQPQHF,TGTGCCAGTAGCGGGGACCCAAAGGGCAATCAGCCCCAGCATTTT,TRBJ1-5,TRBV19,NA,NA
CASSLVDRGGYNEQFF,TGTGCCAGCAGCTTGGTGGACAGGGGGGGATACAATGAGCAGTTCTTC,TRBJ2-1,TRBV5-4,NA,TRBD1
CASRDQETQYF,TGTGCCAGCAGGGATCAAGAGACCCAGTACTTC,TRBJ2-5,TRBV7-9,NA,NA
CASRPDRDLYNSPLHF,TGTGCCAGTAGGCCAGACAGGGACCTTTATAATTCACCCCTCCACTTT,TRBJ1-6,TRBV19,few,TRBD1
CASRTGRGVRSDTQYF,TGTGCCAGCAGAACGGGTCGGGGGGTCCGATCAGATACGCAGTATTTT,TRBJ2-3,TRBV6-5,medium-sized,TRBD2
CASSEALFGSGNTIYF,TGTGCCAGCAGTGAAGCGCTGTTTGGCAGCGGAAACACCATATATTTT,TRBJ1-3,TRBV6-1,NA,NA
CASSFLQATQYF,TGTGCCAGCAGCTTCCTGCAGGCGACCCAGTACTTC,TRBJ2-5,TRBV5-4,NA,NA
CASSLGEQTDTQYF,TGTGCCAGTTCCTTGGGGGAGCAAACAGATACGCAGTATTTT,TRBJ2-3,TRBV19,medium-sized,NA
CASSLSGSFQSQPQHF,TGTGCCAGCAGTTTATCTGGGAGTTTTCAAAGTCAGCCCCAGCATTTT,TRBJ1-5,TRBV27,NA,NA
CAIRGDMNTEAFF,TGTGCCATCAGGGGGGACATGAACACTGAAGCTTTCTTT,TRBJ1-1,TRBV10-3,NA,NA
CASSDWSTGELFF,TGTGCCAGCAGTGACTGGAGCACCGGGGAGCTGTTTTTT,TRBJ2-2,TRBV27,NA,NA
CASSIRTGSTEAFF,TGTGCCAGTAGTATAAGGACGGGGAGCACTGAAGCTTTCTTT,TRBJ1-1,TRBV19,few,NA
CASSTGQDTGELFF,TGTGCCAGTAGTACGGGACAGGACACCGGGGAGCTGTTTTTT,TRBJ2-2,TRBV19,NA,TRBD1